This TCR beta chain was documented in a study of T cell repertoires in cytomegalovirus infection. About the research overall: CMV epitopes in the study were HLA-C-restricted (recently identified) and HLA-B-restricted (well studied). Based on public TCR beta signatures, there were indications of CMV infection and of a matching HLA type.

TCRdb itself ran the reads through MiXCR, one entry per CDR3 protein. The sample includes some 900,000 distinct CDR3 sequences, less than 35% of them seen just once. Study-wide points: Cumulated frequencies of public TCR beta families served to identify carriers of CMV plus the relevant HLA. Dominant in the ex vivo response were TCR beta clonotypes restricted by HLA-C and specific for CMV.

V was clipped by 6 bases and J by 2 bases; unmatched bases: 5. Germline V lookup: CDR1 SEHNR, CDR2 FQNEAQ (reference sequence). This CDR3 contains 14 residues. Turning to this clonotype: Its target is unknown.

The J gene is TRBJ1-1, the V gene TRBV7-9, with TRBD1 matching 8 bases. The source material was cultured CD8+ T cells from PBMCs, sampled from culture after CMV antigen stimulation. This receptor was obtained from a human donor in good health (CMV status not recorded). Some clones in this sample may be carry-over from other donors' samples. In DNA form, the CDR3 reads TGTGCCAGCAGACAGACAGGGGACAACACTGAAGCTTTCTTT. Protein product: CASRQTGDNTEAFF.